The next 5 T cell receptor beta chains were all read from a single sample in a study of shared clonotypes between healthy human individuals. Naive CD8 cells lacked CD45RO, underwent positive selection for CCR7 and left out terminally differentiated effector memory CD45RA+ cells. Repertoires were generated with immunoSEQ multiplex PCR, while TCRdb's copy carries only in-frame clones and drops some. The table includes nearly 2 million clones, about 95% detected once. Sequencing input: naive CD8+ T cells sorted from blood. The receptors here all came from a man between 18 and 29 years old in good health.

The chain joins TRBV4-1 to TRBJ2-7; D perhaps matches TRBD2 (6 bases). Trimming took off 1 base at V and 3 bases at J, with 19 bases between the two ends. Germline CDR1 and CDR2: MGHRA and YSYEKL. This CDR3 is 17 amino acids long. CDR3 loop: CASSQASGRRAFYEQYF. The DNA for the CDR3 is TGCGCCAGCAGCCAAGCCTCAGGGAGGCGGGCTTTCTACGAGCAGTACTTC.

The genes are TRBV19 and TRBJ2-5; tentatively, D is TRBD2 (6 bases). V was cut by 7 bases and J by 0 bases, with 12 bases left in between. CDR1 is LNHDA, CDR2 SQIVND, per germline (reference sequence). The CDR3 length is 14 residues. This CDR3 is CASKVRDYQETQYF. The CDR3 DNA reads TGTGCCAGTAAGGTGCGGGACTACCAAGAGACCCAGTACTTC.

The J gene is TRBJ1-2, the V gene TRBV27; D is perhaps TRBD1 (6 bases). V lost 3 bases to trimming and J lost 4 bases, with 12 bases between them. The germline V gene has CDR1 MNHEY and CDR2 SMNVEV (reference sequence). This CDR3 has 14 residues. For the CDR3, the DNA is TGTGCCAGCAGTTTTGGGGGCTCGGCCTATGGCTACACCTTC. Amino acid sequence: CASSFGGSAYGYTF.

The J gene is TRBJ2-5, the V gene TRBV5-1, with TRBD1 matching 7 bases. V gave up 3 bases and J gave up 1 base; unmatched junction bases: 6. Germline V gives CDR1 SGHRS, CDR2 YFSETQ. The CDR3 has 15 residues. As DNA, the CDR3 is TGCGCCAGCAGCTCCGACAGGGACCCCCAAGAGACCCAGTACTTC. This encodes CASSSDRDPQETQYF.

This sequence joins TRBV5-8 and TRBJ2-7, with unresolved D. V shed 2 bases and J shed 4 bases, with 10 bases lying between them. Germline-derived CDR1 and CDR2 are SGHTS and YDEGEE. The CDR3 runs 13 residues. CDR3 residues: CASSFEPRYEQYF. CDR3 nucleotides: TGTGCCAGCAGCTTCGAACCGAGGTACGAGCAGTACTTC.